These T cell receptor beta chains were read from a single sample in a study of breast tumors, draining lymph nodes, adjacent tissues. In TCRdb, the multiplex PCR reads were re-called with MiXCR into one record per CDR3 protein. Counted here are about 24,000 distinct CDR3 sequences, around 68% occurring once; the ten biggest clones make up roughly a quarter. The source material was tumor-adjacent breast tissue. The receptors here all came from a female donor with breast cancer. Some clones in this sample may be carry-over from other donors' samples. Both conserved end residues are part of each CDR3. Fields, in order: V gene, CDR3 length, D gene, J gene, clone size, CDR3 protein, CDR3 DNA. A D gene is named only where the DNA matches it firmly. Clone size, where shown, is once, few, many, or a class for clones that have expanded.

v_gene: TRBV9; len: 12; d_gene: .; j_gene: TRBJ2-1; abundance: once; CDR3aa: CASNAGWDEQFF; CDR3nt: TGTGCCAGCAACGCGGGGTGGGATGAGCAGTTCTTC
v_gene: TRBV11-2; len: 14; d_gene: .; j_gene: TRBJ2-2; abundance: many; CDR3aa: CASSFPQVTGELFF; CDR3nt: TGTGCCAGCAGCTTCCCCCAGGTCACCGGGGAGCTGTTTTTT
v_gene: TRBV7-6; len: 13; d_gene: TRBD2; j_gene: TRBJ2-7; abundance: .; CDR3aa: CASSPSGGREQYF; CDR3nt: TGTGCCAGCTCCCCAAGCGGGGGGAGAGAGCAGTACTTC
v_gene: TRBV20-1; len: 19; d_gene: .; j_gene: TRBJ2-7; abundance: few; CDR3aa: CSPYIITTQGQGQTYEQYF; CDR3nt: TGCAGTCCTTACATTATAACCACCCAAGGCCAGGGCCAGACCTACGAGCAGTACTTC
v_gene: TRBV20-1; len: 13; d_gene: .; j_gene: TRBJ2-7; abundance: few; CDR3aa: CSAQGGGVYEQYF; CDR3nt: TGCAGTGCCCAGGGGGGAGGCGTTTACGAGCAGTACTTC
v_gene: TRBV4-1; len: 16; d_gene: TRBD2; j_gene: TRBJ2-5; abundance: .; CDR3aa: CASSQEDLAGTETQYF; CDR3nt: TGCGCCAGCAGCCAAGAAGACCTAGCGGGAACAGAGACCCAGTACTTC
v_gene: TRBV7-3; len: 17; d_gene: TRBD1; j_gene: TRBJ2-6; abundance: medium-sized; CDR3aa: CASSPSGTGAGANVLTF; CDR3nt: TGTGCCAGCAGCCCATCCGGGACAGGGGCTGGGGCCAACGTCCTGACTTTC
v_gene: TRBV2; len: 15; d_gene: .; j_gene: TRBJ2-1; abundance: many; CDR3aa: CASSEYAWGGGEQFF; CDR3nt: TGTGCCAGCAGTGAGTACGCATGGGGCGGCGGTGAGCAGTTCTTC
v_gene: TRBV9; len: 16; d_gene: TRBD1; j_gene: TRBJ1-6; abundance: few; CDR3aa: CASSVHTGGDGSPLHF; CDR3nt: TGTGCCAGCAGCGTACACACAGGGGGCGATGGGTCACCCCTCCACTTT
v_gene: TRBV18; len: 13; d_gene: .; j_gene: TRBJ2-7; abundance: .; CDR3aa: CASSPSGSSEQYF; CDR3nt: TGTGCCAGCTCACCTTCCGGCTCTTCCGAGCAGTACTTC
v_gene: TRBV5-1; len: 13; d_gene: .; j_gene: TRBJ2-1; abundance: .; CDR3aa: CASSRATNNEQFF; CDR3nt: TGCGCCAGCAGCAGAGCGACAAACAATGAGCAGTTCTTC
v_gene: TRBV5-1; len: 17; d_gene: .; j_gene: TRBJ2-3; abundance: .; CDR3aa: CASSLFGGRRSTDTQYF; CDR3nt: TGCGCCAGCAGCTTGTTCGGTGGCAGGCGTAGCACAGATACGCAGTATTTT
v_gene: TRBV11-1; len: 14; d_gene: .; j_gene: TRBJ2-7; abundance: .; CDR3aa: CASSRDSLSYEQYF; CDR3nt: TGTGCCAGCAGCCGTGACAGTCTCTCCTACGAGCAGTACTTC
v_gene: TRBV20-1; len: 15; d_gene: TRBD1; j_gene: TRBJ2-5; abundance: .; CDR3aa: CSARLDRGEGETQYF; CDR3nt: TGCAGTGCTAGACTCGACAGGGGGGAAGGAGAGACCCAGTACTTC
v_gene: TRBV7-9; len: 15; d_gene: TRBD2; j_gene: TRBJ2-5; abundance: .; CDR3aa: CASSASTSGRETQYF; CDR3nt: TGTGCCAGCAGCGCATCGACTAGCGGGAGGGAGACCCAGTACTTC
v_gene: TRBV24-1; len: 14; d_gene: TRBD1; j_gene: TRBJ2-7; abundance: .; CDR3aa: CASPSDRVSHEQYF; CDR3nt: TGTGCCTCGCCCTCGGACAGGGTATCCCACGAGCAGTACTTC
v_gene: TRBV25-1; len: 16; d_gene: TRBD2; j_gene: TRBJ2-1; abundance: .; CDR3aa: CASSESLGGILYEQFF; CDR3nt: TGTGCCAGCAGTGAAAGTTTGGGGGGGATCCTCTACGAGCAGTTCTTC
v_gene: TRBV3-1; len: 13; d_gene: .; j_gene: TRBJ1-2; abundance: few; CDR3aa: CASSPTAYYGYTF; CDR3nt: TGTGCCAGCAGTCCGACGGCTTACTATGGCTACACCTTC
v_gene: TRBV6-1; len: 18; d_gene: TRBD2; j_gene: TRBJ2-1; abundance: .; CDR3aa: CASTGLAGGWGSYNEQFF; CDR3nt: TGTGCCAGCACCGGACTAGCGGGAGGGTGGGGATCCTACAATGAGCAGTTCTTC
v_gene: TRBV5-1; len: 14; d_gene: .; j_gene: TRBJ2-3; abundance: .; CDR3aa: CASSDPGSTDTQYF; CDR3nt: TGCGCCAGCAGCGACCCGGGCAGCACAGATACGCAGTATTTT
v_gene: TRBV20-1; len: 16; d_gene: TRBD2; j_gene: TRBJ2-3; abundance: .; CDR3aa: CSARTGFSGSGDTQYF; CDR3nt: TGCAGTGCTAGGACGGGGTTCAGCGGGAGCGGAGATACGCAGTATTTT
v_gene: TRBV5-1; len: 14; d_gene: .; j_gene: TRBJ1-4; abundance: .; CDR3aa: CASSLEGVNEKLFF; CDR3nt: TGCGCCAGCAGCTTGGAAGGGGTTAATGAAAAACTGTTTTTT
v_gene: TRBV5-8; len: 13; d_gene: .; j_gene: TRBJ1-4; abundance: medium-sized; CDR3aa: CASRGATNEKLFF; CDR3nt: TGTGCCAGCAGGGGGGCAACTAATGAAAAACTGTTTTTT
v_gene: TRBV10-2; len: 18; d_gene: TRBD2; j_gene: TRBJ2-3; abundance: once; CDR3aa: CASHAGLASHTSTDTQYF; CDR3nt: TGCGCCAGCCACGCAGGACTAGCGAGCCATACTAGCACAGATACGCAGTATTTT
v_gene: TRBV6-4; len: 14; d_gene: TRBD2; j_gene: TRBJ2-3; abundance: once; CDR3aa: CASSPSGGRDTQYF; CDR3nt: TGTGCCAGCAGTCCAAGCGGGGGAAGGGATACGCAGTATTTT
v_gene: TRBV2; len: 17; d_gene: .; j_gene: TRBJ1-5; abundance: .; CDR3aa: CASTTRRGGDSNQPQHF; CDR3nt: TGTGCCAGCACCACCCGAAGAGGCGGTGATAGCAATCAGCCCCAGCATTTT
v_gene: TRBV2; len: 15; d_gene: .; j_gene: TRBJ1-5; abundance: .; CDR3aa: CASSSSGYSNQPQHF; CDR3nt: TGTGCCAGCAGCAGCTCAGGTTATAGCAATCAGCCCCAGCATTTT
v_gene: TRBV29-1; len: 17; d_gene: TRBD2; j_gene: TRBJ2-1; abundance: once; CDR3aa: CSAQSSRLAGLSNEQFF; CDR3nt: TGCAGCGCTCAATCCTCTCGACTAGCGGGATTGTCCAATGAGCAGTTCTTC
v_gene: TRBV20-1; len: 13; d_gene: TRBD2; j_gene: TRBJ2-3; abundance: .; CDR3aa: CSVNSGGTDTQYF; CDR3nt: TGCAGTGTGAATAGCGGGGGTACAGATACGCAGTATTTT